This paragraph reports one TCR beta chain. Its cognate antigen is unknown. A process of 5'RACE template switching, which added a universal primer site and UMIs, was used to make TCR cDNA. Via MiXCR, TCRdb re-called the 5' RACE reads, giving one row per CDR3 protein. This table has 280,000 or so distinct CDR3 sequences, around 10% appearing once. The sample belongs to a study of T cells after yellow fever vaccination. Study in general: Where fractions had low cell numbers, libraries were prepared from them with the SMART-Seq v4 Ultra Low Input RNA kit. Study-wide findings and caveats: When the response was secondary, it was weaker but reached its peak faster, day 5 versus 15.

The CDR3 contains 13 residues. V dropped 11 bases and J dropped 7 bases, with 15 bases sitting between them. The V gene's germline CDR1 is ENHRY and CDR2 SYGVKD. The source of this sequence is a man between 18 and 29 years old who received the YFV17D yellow fever vaccine. Sequenced material: CD4+ T cells sorted from PBMCs, taken 5 days after the yellow fever booster vaccination. This chain links TRBV10-3 with TRBJ1-6; TRBD1 is a possible D gene (6 bases). CDR3 DNA: TGTGCCGTGGGGGCCACAGAGAATTCACCCCTCCACTTT. Protein product: CAVGATENSPLHF.